A selection of T cell receptor beta chains follows, all from one sample in a study of human thymus T cells. Only in-frame clones appear in the TCRdb table, and some are missing; sequencing was by immunoSEQ multiplex PCR. The sample lists about 130,000 clones, approximately 96% seen once, with around 0.025% in the top ten. The sample was thymus tissue. These receptors were collected from a boy in the first two years of life with a congenital heart defect but otherwise immunologically healthy. The CDR3 runs from the conserved cysteine through the conserved F or W. Fields, in order: CDR3 protein, CDR3 DNA, clone size, J gene, D gene, V gene. A D gene is named only where the DNA matches it firmly. Some rows have no size entry. The others give once, few or many, or a class for an expanded clone.

CAISVATGLGGETQYF,TGTGCCATCAGTGTAGCGACGGGACTAGGGGGGGAGACCCAGTACTTC,.,TRBJ2-5,TRBD2,TRBV10-3
CANAREVNNEQFF,TGTGCCAACGCTAGGGAGGTTAACAATGAGCAGTTCTTC,.,TRBJ2-1,.,TRBV2
CASSQEAPDTQYF,TGTGCCAGCAGCCAAGAAGCGCCAGATACGCAGTATTTT,.,TRBJ2-3,.,TRBV4-2
CASSLVGTDQPQHF,TGTGCCAGCAGCTTAGTCGGGACAGACCAGCCCCAGCATTTT,once,TRBJ1-5,TRBD1,TRBV7-2
CASSHYLAGGAYEQYF,TGCGCCAGCAGCCACTATCTAGCGGGGGGGGCCTACGAGCAGTACTTC,few,TRBJ2-7,TRBD2,TRBV4-1
CASSLGGSSNQPQHF,TGTGCCAGCAGCCTGGGAGGGTCTTCTAATCAGCCCCAGCATTTT,.,TRBJ1-5,.,TRBV6-5
CASSESGGTVQNTEAFF,TGCGCCAGCAGTGAGTCGGGGGGGACAGTCCAGAACACTGAAGCTTTCTTT,.,TRBJ1-1,TRBD1,TRBV10-2
CASRGRDPPTSGAPTDTQYF,TGTGCCAGCAGGGGACGCGATCCCCCGACTAGCGGGGCGCCCACAGATACGCAGTATTTT,once,TRBJ2-3,TRBD2,TRBV28
CASSLPGGSNQPQHF,TGTGCCAGCAGTTTGCCAGGGGGCAGCAATCAGCCCCAGCATTTT,.,TRBJ1-5,TRBD1,TRBV28
CASSFMGFIHEQYF,TGTGCCAGCAGCTTCATGGGTTTCATCCACGAGCAGTACTTC,once,TRBJ2-7,.,TRBV13
CASSIGIGEPNTGELFF,TGTGCCAGTAGTATAGGAATCGGGGAGCCGAACACCGGGGAGCTGTTTTTT,once,TRBJ2-2,.,TRBV19
CTSSQGRQGARGGYTF,TGCACCAGCAGCCAAGGGCGGCAGGGAGCAAGGGGTGGCTACACCTTC,once,TRBJ1-2,.,TRBV1
CASSQGRTGVNYEQYF,TGTGCCAGCAGCCAAGGTCGGACAGGAGTCAACTACGAGCAGTACTTC,.,TRBJ2-7,TRBD1,TRBV14
CASSYPGASNETQYF,TGCGCCAGCAGCTATCCGGGAGCCTCTAATGAGACCCAGTACTTC,.,TRBJ2-5,.,TRBV5-1
CASSRLDSSTGELFF,TGTGCTAGCAGCCGACTGGACTCGTCCACCGGGGAGCTGTTTTTT,.,TRBJ2-2,.,TRBV7-7
CATSREPAGPREVDTQYF,TGTGCCACCAGCAGAGAACCGGCAGGCCCCAGGGAAGTGGATACGCAGTATTTT,.,TRBJ2-3,.,TRBV15